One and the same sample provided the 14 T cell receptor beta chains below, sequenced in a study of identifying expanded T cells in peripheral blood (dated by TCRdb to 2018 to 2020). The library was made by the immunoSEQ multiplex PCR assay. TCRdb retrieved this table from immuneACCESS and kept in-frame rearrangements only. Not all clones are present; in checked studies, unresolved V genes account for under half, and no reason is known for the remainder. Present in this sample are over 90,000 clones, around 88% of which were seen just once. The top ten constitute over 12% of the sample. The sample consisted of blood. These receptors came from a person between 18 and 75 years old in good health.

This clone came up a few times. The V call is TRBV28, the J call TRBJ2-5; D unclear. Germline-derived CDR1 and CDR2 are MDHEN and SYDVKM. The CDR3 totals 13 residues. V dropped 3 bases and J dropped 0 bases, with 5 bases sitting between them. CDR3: CASSFTDQETQYF. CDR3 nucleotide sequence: TGTGCCAGCAGTTTCACTGACCAAGAGACCCAGTACTTC.

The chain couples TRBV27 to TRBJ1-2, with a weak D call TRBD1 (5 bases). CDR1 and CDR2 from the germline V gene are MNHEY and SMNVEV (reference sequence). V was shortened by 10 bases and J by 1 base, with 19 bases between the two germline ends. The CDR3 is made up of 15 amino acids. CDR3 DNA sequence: TGTGCCACCATTGGGAGCGCAGGGAATAACTATGGCTACACCTTC. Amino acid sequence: CATIGSAGNNYGYTF.

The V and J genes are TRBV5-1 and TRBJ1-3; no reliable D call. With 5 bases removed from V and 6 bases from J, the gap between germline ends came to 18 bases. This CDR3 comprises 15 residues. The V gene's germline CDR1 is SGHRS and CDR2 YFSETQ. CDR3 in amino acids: CASREPGPDLNTIYF. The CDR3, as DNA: TGCGCCAGCAGGGAACCGGGCCCAGACCTAAACACCATATATTTT.

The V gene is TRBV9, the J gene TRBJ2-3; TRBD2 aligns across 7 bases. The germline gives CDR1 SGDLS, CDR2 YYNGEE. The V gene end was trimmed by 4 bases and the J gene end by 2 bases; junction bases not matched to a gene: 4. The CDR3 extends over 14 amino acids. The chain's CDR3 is CASSHGGTTDTQYF. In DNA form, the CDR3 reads TGTGCCAGCAGCCACGGGGGGACCACAGATACGCAGTATTTT.

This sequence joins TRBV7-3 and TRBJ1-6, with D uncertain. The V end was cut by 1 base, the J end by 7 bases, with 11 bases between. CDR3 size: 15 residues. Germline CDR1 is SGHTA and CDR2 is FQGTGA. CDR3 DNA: TGTGCCAGCAGCTTAAGGGGATCCTGGAATTCACCCCTCCACTTT. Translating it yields CASSLRGSWNSPLHF.

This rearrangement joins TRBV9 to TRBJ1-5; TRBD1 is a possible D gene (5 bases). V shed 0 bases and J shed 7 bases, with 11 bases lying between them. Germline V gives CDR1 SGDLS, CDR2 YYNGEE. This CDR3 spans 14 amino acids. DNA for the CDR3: TGTGCCAGCAGCGTAGATTCAGGGATGCAGCCCCAGCATTTT. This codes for CASSVDSGMQPQHF.

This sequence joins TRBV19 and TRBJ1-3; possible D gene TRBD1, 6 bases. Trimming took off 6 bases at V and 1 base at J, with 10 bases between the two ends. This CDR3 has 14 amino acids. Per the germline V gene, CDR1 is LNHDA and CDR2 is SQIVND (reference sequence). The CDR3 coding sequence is TGTGCCAGTAGACGGGACACTTCTGGAAACACCATATATTTT. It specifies CASRRDTSGNTIYF.

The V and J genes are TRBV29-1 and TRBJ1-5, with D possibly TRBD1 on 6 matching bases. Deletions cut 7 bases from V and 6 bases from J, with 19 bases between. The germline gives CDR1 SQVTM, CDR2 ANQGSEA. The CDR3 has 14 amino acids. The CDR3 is CSASTGGEGQPQHF. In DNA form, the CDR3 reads TGCAGCGCCTCGACAGGAGGGGAAGGTCAGCCCCAGCATTTT.

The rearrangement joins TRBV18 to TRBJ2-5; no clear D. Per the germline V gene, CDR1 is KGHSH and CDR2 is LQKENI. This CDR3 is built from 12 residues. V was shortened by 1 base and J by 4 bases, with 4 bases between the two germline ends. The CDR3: CASSPQSETQYF. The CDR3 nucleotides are TGTGCCAGCTCACCACAATCAGAGACCCAGTACTTC. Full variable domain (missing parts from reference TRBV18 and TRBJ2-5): NAGVMQNPRHLVRRRGQEARLRCSPMKGHSHVYWYRQLPEEGLKFMVYLQKENIIDESGMPKERFSAEFPKEGPSILRIQQVVRGDSAAYFCASSPQSETQYFGPGTRLLVL.

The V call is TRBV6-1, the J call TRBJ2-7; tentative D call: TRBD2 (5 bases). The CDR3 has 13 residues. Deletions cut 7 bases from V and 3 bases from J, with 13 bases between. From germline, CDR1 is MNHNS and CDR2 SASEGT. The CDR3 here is CASKVQEDYEQYF. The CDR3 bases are TGTGCCAGCAAAGTCCAGGAGGACTACGAGCAGTACTTC.

CDR3 residues: CASSLGTGTNYEQYF. The CDR3 DNA sequence: TGTGCCAGCAGCTTGGGAACAGGGACAAACTACGAGCAGTACTTC. This chain connects TRBV7-3 to TRBJ2-7; D possibly corresponds to TRBD1 (6 bases). The CDR3 loop spans 15 amino acids. V was trimmed by 3 bases and J by 3 bases, leaving 15 bases between them. CDR1 and CDR2 from the germline V gene are SGHTA and FQGTGA.

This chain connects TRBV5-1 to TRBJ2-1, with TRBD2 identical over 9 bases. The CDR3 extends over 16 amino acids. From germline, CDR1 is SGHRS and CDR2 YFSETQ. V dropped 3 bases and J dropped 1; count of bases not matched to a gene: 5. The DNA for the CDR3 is TGCGCCAGCAGCTCCCGACTAGCGGAGTCCTACAATGAGCAGTTCTTC. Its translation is CASSSRLAESYNEQFF.

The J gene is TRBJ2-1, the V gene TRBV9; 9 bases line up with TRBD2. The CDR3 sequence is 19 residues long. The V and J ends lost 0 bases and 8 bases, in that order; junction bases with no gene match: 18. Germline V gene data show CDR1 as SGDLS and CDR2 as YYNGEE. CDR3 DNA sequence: TGTGCCAGCAGCGTAGCTAAGCGTGTGGTGGCGGGGGGGCCCGATGAGCAGTTCTTC. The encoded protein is CASSVAKRVVAGGPDEQFF.

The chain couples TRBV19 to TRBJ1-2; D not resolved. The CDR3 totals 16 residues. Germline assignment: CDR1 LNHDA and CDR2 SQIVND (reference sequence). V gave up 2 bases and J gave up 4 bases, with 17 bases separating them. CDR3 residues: CASSIPDGGNLYGYTF. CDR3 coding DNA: TGTGCCAGTAGTATACCGGATGGCGGGAACCTCTATGGCTACACCTTC.